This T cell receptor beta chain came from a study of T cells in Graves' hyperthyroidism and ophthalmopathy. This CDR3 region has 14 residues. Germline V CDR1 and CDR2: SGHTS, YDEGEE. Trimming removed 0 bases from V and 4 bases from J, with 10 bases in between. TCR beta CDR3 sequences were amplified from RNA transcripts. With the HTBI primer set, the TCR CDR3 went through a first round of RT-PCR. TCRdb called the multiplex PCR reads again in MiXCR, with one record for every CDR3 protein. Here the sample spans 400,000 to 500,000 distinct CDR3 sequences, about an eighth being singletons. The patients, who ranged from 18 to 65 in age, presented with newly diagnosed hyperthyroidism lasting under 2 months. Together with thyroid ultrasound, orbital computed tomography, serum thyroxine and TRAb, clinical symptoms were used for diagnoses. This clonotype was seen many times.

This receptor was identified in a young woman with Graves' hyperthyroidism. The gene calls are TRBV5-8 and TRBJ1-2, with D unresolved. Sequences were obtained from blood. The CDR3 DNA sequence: TGTGCCAGCAGCTTGGAACTGACTAGCTATGGCTACACCTTC. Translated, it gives CASSLELTSYGYTF.